The 11 T cell receptor beta chains listed next were all sequenced from one sample in a study of cytomegalovirus exposure and HLA in healthy donors. Primers: 60 Vbeta forward and 13 Jbeta reverse. Libraries were prepared by immunoSEQ multiplex PCR; TCRdb keeps only in-frame clonotypes and omits some of them. Of 130,000 to 150,000 clones listed, about 70% are singletons. Sequencing used PBMCs. The receptors derive from a middle-aged woman in good health and CMV-seronegative.

The chain carries TRBV2 and TRBJ2-5; D not resolved. CDR3 length: 13 residues. The V gene lost 6 bases and the J gene lost 2 bases, with 10 bases spanning the gap. Germline V gene lookup returns CDR1 SNHLY and CDR2 FYNNEI. The CDR3 loop is CASSVEFQETQYF. As DNA, the CDR3 is TGTGCCAGCAGCGTTGAGTTTCAAGAGACCCAGTACTTC.

This chain links TRBV10-2 with TRBJ2-2; 7 bases align to TRBD1. CDR1 and CDR2 from the germline V gene are WSHSY and SAAADI. The trim removed 0 bases at V and 5 bases at J, leaving 9 bases unmatched. The CDR3 has 17 amino acids. CDR3 in amino acids: CASSESRGQGVTGELFF. The CDR3 DNA reads TGCGCCAGCAGTGAGTCGCGTGGGCAGGGGGTAACCGGGGAGCTGTTTTTT.

CDR3 residues: CAISDGTSGFQETQYF. DNA for the CDR3: TGTGCCATCAGTGACGGGACTAGCGGGTTCCAAGAGACCCAGTACTTC. V gene TRBV10-3 combines with J gene TRBJ2-5; the match to TRBD2 covers 12 bases. Germline values: CDR1 ENHRY, CDR2 SYGVKD. V trimming: 3 bases; J trimming: 1 base; junction bases outside the gene matches: 3. CDR3 size: 16 residues.

This sequence joins TRBV2 and TRBJ1-5, with D possibly being TRBD1 (5 bases). This CDR3 is built from 13 residues. The V end was cut by 6 bases, the J end by 7 bases, with 13 bases between. Germline values: CDR1 SNHLY, CDR2 FYNNEI. CDR3 sequence: CASRSAGFQPQHF. The CDR3 DNA reads as TGTGCCAGCAGGTCCGCAGGGTTCCAGCCCCAGCATTTT.

The rearrangement links TRBV28 to TRBJ1-5; 7 nucleotides align to TRBD1. The ends lost 8 bases at V and 4 bases at J; junction bases unmatched: 8. The CDR3 consists of 14 residues. CDR1 is MDHEN, CDR2 SYDVKM, per germline. CDR3 bases: TGTGCCAGCGCCCTTTACAGGGGAAATCAGCCCCAGCATTTT. Its translation is CASALYRGNQPQHF.

This sequence joins TRBV18 and TRBJ2-5; TRBD1 aligns across 9 bases. Losses at the gene ends were 5 bases for V and 5 bases for J; bases not matched to a gene: 9. The CDR3 is made up of 15 amino acids. The germline gives CDR1 KGHSH, CDR2 LQKENI. CDR3: CASSTATGGGETQYF. The CDR3 coding sequence is TGTGCCAGCTCAACGGCGACAGGGGGAGGGGAGACCCAGTACTTC.

A word on this clone: At one end the junction does not follow the germline gene, possibly because of a read error. This chain joins TRBV27 and TRBJ2-7; 11 nucleotides match TRBD1. The CDR3 spans 13 residues. From germline, CDR1 is MNHEY and CDR2 SMNVEV (reference sequence). The CDR3 protein is CASSLSLGQGASF. CDR3 DNA: TGTGCCAGCAGTTTATCCCTCGGACAGGGGGCTTCGTTC.

V gene TRBV30 combines with J gene TRBJ1-1; D might be TRBD1 (5 bases). Per germline, CDR1 GTSNPN and CDR2 SVGIG (reference sequence). Trimming pared 6 bases from V and 10 bases from J, leaving 18 bases between. This CDR3 has 12 residues. CDR3 loop: CACATAEAAAFF. DNA for the CDR3: TGTGCCTGCGCGACAGCTGAGGCGGCAGCTTTCTTT.

This clone was observed a handful of times. The V and J genes are TRBV7-8 and TRBJ1-3, with TRBD1 identical over 7 bases. The ends lost 5 bases at V and 1 base at J; junction bases unmatched: 8. Germline V CDR1 and CDR2: SGHVS, FQNEAQ. This CDR3 spans 16 amino acids. The DNA of the CDR3 is TGTGCCAGCAGCGGCCAACTGACAGGGTCTGGAAACACCATATATTTT. Residues: CASSGQLTGSGNTIYF.

This clone appeared a few times. This chain links TRBV6-5 with TRBJ1-3; D gene ambiguous. V lost 4 bases and J lost 0, with 7 bases in between. This CDR3 has 14 amino acids. CDR1 and CDR2 (germline): MNHEY, SVGAGI. The CDR3 region is CASSFGLSGNTIYF. Here the CDR3 DNA reads TGTGCCAGCAGTTTCGGACTCTCTGGAAACACCATATATTTT.

This clone has more than one count but fewer than ten. The V call is TRBV28, the J call TRBJ2-7; D ambiguous. Deletions cut 6 bases from V and 3 bases from J, with 15 bases between. The CDR3 sequence is 14 residues long. Germline CDR1 reads MDHEN; CDR2 reads SYDVKM. In nucleotides, the CDR3 is TGTGCCAGCAGCCCCACCATGCCCGGCTACGAGCAGTACTTC. Translated: CASSPTMPGYEQYF.